A single sample is the source of the 13 T cell receptor beta chains below, sequenced in a study of shared clonotypes between healthy human individuals. Generated by immunoSEQ multiplex PCR, the TCRdb table keeps only in-frame clones and is missing some. The sample holds some 690,000 clones, about nine tenths seen once. Sequencing used memory CD8+ T cells from PBMCs. Subset noted: CD45RO+ cells pooled with CCR7-negative TemRA cells. All receptors derive from a young man in good health. Some clones in this sample may be carry-over from other donors' samples.

This clone has a handful of counts. This chain joins TRBV10-3 and TRBJ1-5, with unresolved D. There are 12 residues in the CDR3. V shed 6 bases and J shed 4 bases, with 7 bases lying between them. The germline V gene has CDR1 ENHRY and CDR2 SYGVKD. This CDR3 reads CAISRRNQPQHF. CDR3 nucleotide sequence: TGTGCCATCAGCCGGCGGAATCAGCCCCAGCATTTT.

The chain couples TRBV6-5 to TRBJ2-5; tentative D call: TRBD1 (5 bases). Germline assignment: CDR1 MNHEY and CDR2 SVGAGI. The CDR3 runs 14 residues. Trimming cost V 6 bases and J 1 base, with 12 bases left between them. The CDR3 protein is CASSPDSLQETQYF. For the CDR3, the DNA is TGTGCCAGCAGCCCTGACAGCCTCCAAGAGACCCAGTACTTC.

V usage is TRBV27 and J usage is TRBJ2-7; 11 bases agree with TRBD2. Germline V gene lookup returns CDR1 MNHEY and CDR2 SMNVEV (reference sequence). The CDR3 has 16 amino acids. V was pared by 4 bases and J by 4 bases, with 9 bases of the junction left unmatched. The CDR3 sequence: CASSSVLAGVLYEQYF. Written as DNA, the CDR3 is TGTGCCAGCAGTTCTGTACTAGCGGGAGTATTGTACGAGCAGTACTTC.

This clone was detected once. This chain joins TRBV7-9 and TRBJ2-2; D uncertain. V shed 5 bases and J shed 4 bases, with 11 bases lying between them. CDR3 length equals 14 residues. CDR1 and CDR2 from the germline V gene are SEHNR and FQNEAQ (reference sequence). The chain's CDR3 is CASSGPLGTGELFF. CDR3 DNA sequence: TGTGCCAGCAGCGGGCCCCTGGGCACCGGGGAGCTGTTTTTT.

This clone showed up just a few times. The chain carries TRBV11-3 and TRBJ2-7, with D perhaps matching TRBD1 (6 bases). Germline-derived CDR1 and CDR2 are SGHNT and YENEEA. The CDR3 consists of 18 residues. V was cut by 5 bases and J by 2 bases, with 25 bases left in between. CDR3 in amino acids: CASSRPTIRTGTPYEQYF. The CDR3 region has the DNA TGTGCCAGCAGCCGACCAACTATAAGAACAGGGACCCCCTACGAGCAGTACTTC. Together with reference TRBV11-3 and TRBJ2-7, the CDR3 gives the full variable domain: EAGVVQSPRYKIIEKKQPVAFWCNPISGHNTLYWYLQNLGQGPELLIRYENEEAVDDSQLPKDRFSAERLKGVDSTLKIQPAELGDSAVYLCASSRPTIRTGTPYEQYFGPGTRLTVT.

V usage is TRBV21-1 and J usage is TRBJ2-4; the table's D call, TRBD1, has no DNA check behind it. TRBV21-1 counts as a pseudogene. CDR3 length: 16 amino acids. CDR3 loop: CASSPAQGVAKNIQYF. CDR3 sequence (DNA): TGTGCCAGCAGCCCTGCCCAGGGGGTAGCCAAAAACATTCAGTACTTC.

V is TRBV30 and J is TRBJ2-1, with D perhaps matching TRBD2 (5 bases). In germline, CDR1 is GTSNPN, CDR2 SVGIG (reference sequence). V lost 0 bases and J 6 bases, leaving 18 bases between the germline ends. The CDR3 contains 16 residues. CDR3: CAWSVRGKRSSNEQFF. The CDR3 nucleotides are TGTGCCTGGAGTGTACGAGGGAAAAGGAGCTCCAATGAGCAGTTCTTC.

The CDR3 spells CASSGIVDYEQYF. CDR3 sequence (DNA): TGTGCCAGCAGCGGGATAGTTGACTACGAGCAGTACTTC. The chain has TRBV28 and TRBJ2-7; tentatively, D is TRBD2 (5 bases). V lost 6 bases and J 3 bases, leaving 12 bases between the germline ends. CDR1 MDHEN and CDR2 SYDVKM come from the germline V gene. The CDR3 is 13 amino acids.

The chain employs TRBV7-9 and TRBJ2-2; no reliable D call. CDR1 SEHNR and CDR2 FQNEAQ come from the germline V gene (reference sequence). V was pared by 0 bases and J by 13 bases, with 9 bases between. This CDR3 contains 12 residues. CDR3 nucleotides: TGTGCCAGCAGCTTAGCAAGAGGTGGGCTGTTTTTT. Residues: CASSLARGGLFF.

This clone was recorded only once. The J gene is TRBJ2-2, the V gene TRBV7-8, with 10 bases fitting TRBD2. The length of the CDR3 is 16 residues. V gave up 7 bases and J gave up 2 bases; unmatched junction bases: 7. Germline-derived CDR1 and CDR2 are SGHVS and FQNEAQ. CDR3 region: CASTPGTSDNTGELFF. The CDR3 region has the DNA TGTGCCAGCACCCCTGGGACTAGCGACAACACCGGGGAGCTGTTTTTT.

The chain uses TRBV9 and TRBJ1-2; 10 nucleotides align to TRBD1. The J segment lost 2 bases and the V segment lost 6 bases, leaving 7 bases of the junction unmatched. The CDR3 is 15 residues long. CDR1 is SGDLS, CDR2 YYNGEE, per germline. The CDR3 is CASTPRTGGNYGYTF. Here the CDR3 DNA reads TGTGCCAGCACCCCCCGGACAGGGGGGAACTATGGCTACACCTTC.

This chain joins TRBV5-1 and TRBJ2-3; D remains ambiguous. The V end lost 3 bases, the J end lost 2 bases, and 13 bases lay between the germline ends. Germline CDR1 and CDR2: SGHRS and YFSETQ. The CDR3 sequence is 15 residues long. The CDR3 DNA reads as TGCGCCAGCAGCTCATCCGATTTCCCCACAGATACGCAGTATTTT. Its protein is CASSSSDFPTDTQYF.

The chain uses TRBV13 and TRBJ1-1; D not certain. The CDR3 has 15 residues. Per the germline V gene, CDR1 is PRHDT and CDR2 is FYEKMQ (reference sequence). Trimming left V 4 bases short and J 1 base short, with 13 bases between. CDR3 in amino acids: CASSSLRGKNTEAFF. DNA of the CDR3: TGTGCCAGCAGCTCCCTCCGCGGTAAGAACACTGAAGCTTTCTTT.